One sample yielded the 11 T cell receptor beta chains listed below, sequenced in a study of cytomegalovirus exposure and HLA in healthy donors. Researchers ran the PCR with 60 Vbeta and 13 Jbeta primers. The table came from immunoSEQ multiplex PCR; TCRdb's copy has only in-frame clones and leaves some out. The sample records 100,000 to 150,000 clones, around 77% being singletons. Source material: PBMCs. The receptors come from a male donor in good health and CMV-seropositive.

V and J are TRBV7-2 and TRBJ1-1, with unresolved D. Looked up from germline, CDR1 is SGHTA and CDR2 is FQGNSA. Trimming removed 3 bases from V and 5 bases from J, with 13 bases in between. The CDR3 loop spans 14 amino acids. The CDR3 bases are TGTGCCAGCAGCTTCACACCCCTCGGGACTGAAGCTTTCTTT. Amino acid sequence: CASSFTPLGTEAFF.

As DNA, the CDR3 is TGTGCCAGTGACCAGGGGGCGGGTAATGAAAAACTGTTTTTT. Residues: CASDQGAGNEKLFF. This chain connects TRBV19 to TRBJ1-4, with 8 bases matching TRBD1. Germline V gives CDR1 LNHDA, CDR2 SQIVND (reference sequence). V dropped 8 bases and J dropped 4; count of bases not matched to a gene: 6. The CDR3 covers 14 residues.

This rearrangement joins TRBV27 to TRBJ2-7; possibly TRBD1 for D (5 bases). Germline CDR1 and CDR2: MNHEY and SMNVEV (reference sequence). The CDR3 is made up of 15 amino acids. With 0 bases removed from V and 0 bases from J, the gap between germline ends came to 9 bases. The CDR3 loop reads CASSLSTVRSYEQYF. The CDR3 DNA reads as TGTGCCAGCAGTTTATCGACAGTGCGCTCCTACGAGCAGTACTTC.

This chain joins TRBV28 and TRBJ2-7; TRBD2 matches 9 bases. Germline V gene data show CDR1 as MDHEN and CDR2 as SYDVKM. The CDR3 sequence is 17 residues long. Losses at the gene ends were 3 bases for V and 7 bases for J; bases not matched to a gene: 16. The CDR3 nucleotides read TGTGCCAGCAGTTTTCACTCTTTAGGCGGGAGGGCCGAAGAGCAGTACTTC. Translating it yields CASSFHSLGGRAEEQYF.

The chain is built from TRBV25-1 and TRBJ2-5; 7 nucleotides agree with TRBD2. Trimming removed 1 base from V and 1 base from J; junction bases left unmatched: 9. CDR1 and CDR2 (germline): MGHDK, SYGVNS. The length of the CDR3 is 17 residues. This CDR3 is CASSELGGSQAQETQYF. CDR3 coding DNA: TGTGCCAGCAGTGAATTGGGGGGGAGTCAGGCCCAAGAGACCCAGTACTTC.

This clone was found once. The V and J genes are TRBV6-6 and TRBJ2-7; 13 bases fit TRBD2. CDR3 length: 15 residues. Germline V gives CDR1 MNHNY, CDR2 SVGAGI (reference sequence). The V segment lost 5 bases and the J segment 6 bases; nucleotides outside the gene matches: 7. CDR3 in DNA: TGTGCCAGCAGTCCTACTAGCGGGGGGGCCCTCGAGCAGTACTTC. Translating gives CASSPTSGGALEQYF.

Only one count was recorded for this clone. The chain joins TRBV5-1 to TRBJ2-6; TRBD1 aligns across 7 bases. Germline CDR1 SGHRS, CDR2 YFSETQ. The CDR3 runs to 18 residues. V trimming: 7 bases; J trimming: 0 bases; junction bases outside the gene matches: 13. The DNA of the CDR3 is TGCGCCAGCTACCCCACCGGACAGGCGAACTCTGGGGCCAACGTCCTGACTTTC. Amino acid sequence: CASYPTGQANSGANVLTF. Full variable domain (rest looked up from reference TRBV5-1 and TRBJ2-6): KAGVTQTPRYLIKTRGQQVTLSCSPISGHRSVSWYQQTPGQGLQFLFEYFSETQRNKGNFPGRFSGRQFSNSRSEMNVSTLELGDSALYLCASYPTGQANSGANVLTFGAGSRLTVL.

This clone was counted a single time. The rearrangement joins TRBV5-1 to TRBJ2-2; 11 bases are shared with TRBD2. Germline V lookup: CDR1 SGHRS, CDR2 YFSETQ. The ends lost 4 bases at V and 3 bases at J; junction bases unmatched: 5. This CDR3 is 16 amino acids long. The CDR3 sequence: CASSLGTSGDTGELFF. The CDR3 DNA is TGCGCCAGCAGCCTAGGGACTAGCGGCGACACCGGGGAGCTGTTTTTT.

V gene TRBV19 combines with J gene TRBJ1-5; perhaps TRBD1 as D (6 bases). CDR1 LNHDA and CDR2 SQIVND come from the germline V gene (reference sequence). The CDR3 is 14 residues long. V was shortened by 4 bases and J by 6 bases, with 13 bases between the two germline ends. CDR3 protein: CASSTPGHPQPQHF. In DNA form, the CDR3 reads TGTGCCAGTAGTACTCCGGGACATCCTCAGCCCCAGCATTTT. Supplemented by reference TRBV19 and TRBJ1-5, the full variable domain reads DGGITQSPKYLFRKEGQNVTLSCEQNLNHDAMYWYRQDPGQGLRLIYYSQIVNDFQKGDIAEGYSVSREKKESFPLTVTSAQKNPTAFYLCASSTPGHPQPQHFGDGTRLSIL.

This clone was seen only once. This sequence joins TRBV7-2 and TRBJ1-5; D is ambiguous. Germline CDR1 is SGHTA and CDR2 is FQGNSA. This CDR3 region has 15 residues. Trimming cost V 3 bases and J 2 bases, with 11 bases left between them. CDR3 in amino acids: CASSLPGGGNQPQHF. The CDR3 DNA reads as TGTGCCAGCAGCTTGCCGGGTGGAGGCAATCAGCCCCAGCATTTT.

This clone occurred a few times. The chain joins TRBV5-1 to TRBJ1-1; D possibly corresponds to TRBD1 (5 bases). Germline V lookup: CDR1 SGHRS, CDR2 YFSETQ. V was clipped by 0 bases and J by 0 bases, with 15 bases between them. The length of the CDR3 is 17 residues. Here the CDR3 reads CASSLGSGGRVNTEAFF. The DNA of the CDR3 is TGCGCCAGCAGCTTGGGGTCCGGGGGAAGAGTGAACACTGAAGCTTTCTTT.